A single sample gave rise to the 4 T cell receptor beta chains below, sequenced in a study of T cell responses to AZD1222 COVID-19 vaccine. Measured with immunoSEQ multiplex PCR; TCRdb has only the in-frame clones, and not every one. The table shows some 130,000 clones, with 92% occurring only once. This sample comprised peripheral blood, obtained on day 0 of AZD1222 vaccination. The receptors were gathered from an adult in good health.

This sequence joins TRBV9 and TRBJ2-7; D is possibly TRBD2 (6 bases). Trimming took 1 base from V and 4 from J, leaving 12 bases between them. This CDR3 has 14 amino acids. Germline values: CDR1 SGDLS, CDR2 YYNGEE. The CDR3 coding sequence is TGTGCCAGCAGCGTACAAGCGGGCAGGTACGAGCAGTACTTC. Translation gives CASSVQAGRYEQYF. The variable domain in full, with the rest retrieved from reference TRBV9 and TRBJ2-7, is DSGVTQTPKHLITATGQRVTLRCSPRSGDLSVYWYQQSLDQGLQFLIQYYNGEERAKGNILERFSAQQFPDLHSELNLSSLELGDSALYFCASSVQAGRYEQYFGPGTRLTVT.

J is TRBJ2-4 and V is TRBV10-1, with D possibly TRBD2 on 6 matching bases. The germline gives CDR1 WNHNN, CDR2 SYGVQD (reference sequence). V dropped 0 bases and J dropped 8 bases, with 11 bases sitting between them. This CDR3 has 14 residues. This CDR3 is CASSESSRGDIQYF. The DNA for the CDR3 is TGCGCCAGCAGTGAGTCCTCCCGCGGGGACATTCAGTACTTC.

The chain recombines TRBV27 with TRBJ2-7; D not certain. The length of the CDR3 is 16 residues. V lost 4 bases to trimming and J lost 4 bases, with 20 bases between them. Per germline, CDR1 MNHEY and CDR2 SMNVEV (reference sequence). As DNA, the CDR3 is TGTGCCAGCAGTTCGGTGGGCCGGGCTTCGATTTACGAGCAGTACTTC. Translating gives CASSSVGRASIYEQYF.

The CDR3 loop is CASSFRGNLNTIYF. In DNA form, the CDR3 reads TGTGCCAGCAGTTTTCGGGGTAACTTAAACACCATATATTTT. V gene TRBV28 combines with J gene TRBJ1-3; D unclear. The CDR3 has 14 amino acids. V lost 3 bases, J lost 6 bases, and 12 bases lay in between. Germline CDR1 MDHEN, CDR2 SYDVKM.